This T cell receptor (beta chain) appears in the sequencing data of a study of shared clonotypes between healthy human individuals. Study-wide results and limits: The sharing of 4.5% to 6.5% of naive CD4 clonotypes was seen across several donors.

CDR3 length: 16 amino acids. V gave up 3 bases and J gave up 0 bases, with 13 bases separating them. CDR1 is SGHDT, CDR2 YYEEEE, per germline. Clones were sequenced by immunoSEQ multiplex PCR, and TCRdb holds only the in-frame ones, with some missing. The sample lists approximately 810,000 clones; 85% to 95% were seen once. As regards this clone: Its antigen is as yet unknown.

Terminally differentiated effector memory CD45RA+ cells were left out of the naive CD8 fraction, which was CD45RO-negative and positively selected for CCR7. Sequencing was performed on naive CD8+ T cells sorted from blood. This TCR came from a man aged 25 to 40 in good health. This chain uses TRBV5-6 with TRBJ1-5; tentatively, D is TRBD1 (6 bases). CDR3 bases: TGTGCCAGCAGCTCACAAGGGACATTTAGCAATCAGCCCCAGCATTTT. The encoded protein is CASSSQGTFSNQPQHF.